This T cell receptor beta chain was profiled in a study of blood T cell repertoires in COVID-19. Study-level background: The analysed material was cDNA or gDNA that came from T cells, B-cell-depleted T cells, or PBMCs.

Repertoires were generated with immunoSEQ multiplex PCR, while TCRdb's copy carries only in-frame clones and drops some. The table includes about 310,000 clones, 70% to 90% detected once. From germline, CDR1 is MRHNA and CDR2 SNTAGT. Losses at the gene ends were 0 bases for V and 2 bases for J; bases not matched to a gene: 4. The CDR3 is 16 amino acids. Each participant's cohort was designated according to participant-reported clinical history. What was sequenced was PBMCs or T cells enriched from blood (not recorded which). This chain uses TRBV6-4 with TRBJ2-3; 8 positions match TRBD1. The clonotype originates from a man aged 25-45 years who had recovered from COVID-19. CDR3 sequence: CASSDSETGDTDTQYF. CDR3 sequence (DNA): TGTGCCAGCAGTGACTCGGAGACAGGGGACACAGATACGCAGTATTTT.